These 24 T cell receptor beta chains originate from one sample sequenced in a study of blood T cell repertoires in COVID-19 (dated by TCRdb to the early 2020s). The library was obtained by the immunoSEQ multiplex PCR assay. Not all clones reach the TCRdb copy of this immuneACCESS table, which keeps in-frame sequences only. Checked studies attribute under half of the gap to unresolved V genes and leave the rest unexplained. This sample holds nearly 250,000 clones; about 82% were observed only once. The leading ten clones occupy around 2% of the sample. Sample: PBMCs or T cells enriched from blood (not recorded which). The receptors come from a woman between 45 and 65 years old who had recovered from COVID-19.

J is TRBJ2-3 and V is TRBV9; 9 nucleotides agree with TRBD2. With V trimmed by 1 base and J by 1 base, 4 bases remained unmatched. The CDR3 contains 16 residues. Germline V lookup: CDR1 SGDLS, CDR2 YYNGEE. The CDR3 loop is CASSVWGGGGTDTQYF. The CDR3 nucleotides are TGTGCCAGCAGCGTATGGGGCGGGGGGGGCACAGATACGCAGTATTTT.

The chain employs TRBV6-2 or TRBV6-3 and TRBJ1-1, with D possibly TRBD1 on 5 matching bases. The CDR3 runs to 14 residues. From germline, CDR1 is MNHEY and CDR2 SVGEGT. V lost 6 bases, J lost 3 bases, and 14 bases lay in between. CDR3 nucleotides: TGTGCCAGCAGCTTAGACGGAGGGGACACTGAAGCTTTCTTT. Amino acids: CASSLDGGDTEAFF.

V gene TRBV2 combines with J gene TRBJ1-1; a possible D gene is TRBD1 (5 bases). This CDR3 region has 14 residues. Germline loops: CDR1 SNHLY, CDR2 FYNNEI. Trimming shortened V by 4 bases and J by 6 bases, and 15 bases separated the two germline ends. This chain's CDR3 is CASSGHGLGAEAFF. The CDR3 DNA reads as TGTGCCAGCAGTGGGCACGGGTTAGGGGCTGAAGCTTTCTTT.

The CDR3 coding sequence is TGTGCCAGCAGCTTGCGGGGGGACACTGAAGCTTTCTTT. As protein: CASSLRGDTEAFF. The rearrangement uses TRBV5-4 and TRBJ1-1; possible D gene TRBD1, 5 bases. Germline CDR1 reads SGHNT; CDR2 reads YYREEE (reference sequence). V lost 1 base and J lost 3, with 7 bases in between. This CDR3 contains 13 residues.

This chain joins TRBV11-1 and TRBJ2-7; possibly TRBD1 for D (6 bases). V lost 4 bases and J lost 3, with 13 bases in between. CDR1 and CDR2 from the germline V gene are SGHAT and FQDESV (reference sequence). There are 14 residues in the CDR3. CDR3 nucleotide sequence: TGTGCCAGCAGCTCGCGAACAGGGAGCTACGAGCAGTACTTC. This sequence encodes CASSSRTGSYEQYF.

V is TRBV4-3 and J is TRBJ1-5, with D maybe TRBD1 (6 bases). The CDR3 spans 13 residues. V was trimmed by 0 bases and J by 10 bases, leaving 10 bases between them. Germline V lookup: CDR1 LGHNA, CDR2 YSLEER. The CDR3 spells CASSQEQGSPQHF. The CDR3 DNA reads as TGCGCCAGCAGCCAAGAGCAGGGGAGTCCCCAGCATTTT.

The rearrangement joins TRBV4-3 to TRBJ1-2; D possibly corresponds to TRBD1 (5 bases). The V and J ends lost 3 bases and 5 bases respectively, with 7 bases between them. Germline CDR1 is LGHNA and CDR2 is YSLEER. The CDR3 contains 12 residues. CDR3 loop: CASSQQGYGYTF. CDR3 nucleotide sequence: TGCGCCAGCAGCCAGCAGGGTTATGGCTACACCTTC.

The J gene is TRBJ1-2, the V gene TRBV28; D is unclear. Per germline, CDR1 MDHEN and CDR2 SYDVKM. The V end was cut by 6 bases, the J end by 4 bases, with 9 bases between. The CDR3 runs 12 residues. CDR3 residues: CASSATFYGYTF. As DNA, the CDR3 is TGTGCCAGCAGCGCTACCTTCTATGGCTACACCTTC.

The rearrangement links TRBV19 to TRBJ1-2; 9 bases map to TRBD1. Germline V gives CDR1 LNHDA, CDR2 SQIVND (reference sequence). The CDR3 runs to 13 residues. Trimming removed 4 bases from V and 4 bases from J; junction bases left unmatched: 1. CDR3 coding DNA: TGTGCCAGTAGTAAGGGACAGGGCTATGGCTACACCTTC. It specifies CASSKGQGYGYTF.

The rearrangement links TRBV28 to TRBJ1-6; TRBD1 matches at 7 bases. Germline CDR1 is MDHEN and CDR2 is SYDVKM. The CDR3 loop spans 15 amino acids. V lost 5 bases and J lost 7; bases outside the gene matches: 8. In DNA, the CDR3 is TGTGCCAGCAGTACAGGGACAGTAGAAAATTCACCCCTCCACTTT. It codes for CASSTGTVENSPLHF.

The chain employs TRBV7-2 and TRBJ2-5, with D uncertain. Germline V lookup: CDR1 SGHTA, CDR2 FQGNSA. The ends were cut back, 3 bases at V and 2 bases at J, with 7 bases in the middle. This CDR3 spans 13 amino acids. The CDR3 DNA reads TGTGCCAGCAGCTTTTCCTATCAAGAGACCCAGTACTTC. This encodes CASSFSYQETQYF.

This rearrangement joins TRBV27 to TRBJ1-1; D not resolved. This CDR3 spans 12 amino acids. V lost 5 bases to trimming and J lost 7 bases, with 11 bases between them. CDR1 is MNHEY, CDR2 SMNVEV, per germline (reference sequence). CDR3 in amino acids: CASSPRQGEAFF. CDR3 in DNA: TGTGCCAGCAGTCCGCGACAAGGTGAAGCTTTCTTT.

The chain has TRBV7-2 and TRBJ2-3; 7 positions agree with TRBD2. The germline V gene encodes CDR1 SGHTA and CDR2 FQGNSA. This CDR3 comprises 14 residues. The junction had 3 bases not matched to a gene; V was cut back by 2 bases and J by 4 bases. The DNA of the CDR3 is TGTGCCAGCAGCTTAAGGCTAGCGGCAGATACGCAGTATTTT. It is translated as CASSLRLAADTQYF.

The genes are TRBV9 and TRBJ2-1; 8 nucleotides agree with TRBD2. Germline V lookup: CDR1 SGDLS, CDR2 YYNGEE. This CDR3 is built from 15 residues. V lost 0 bases, J lost 9 bases, and 8 bases stayed unmatched. Here the CDR3 reads CASSVELAVYGEQFF. In nucleotides, the CDR3 is TGTGCCAGCAGCGTAGAACTAGCGGTTTACGGTGAGCAGTTCTTC. Together with reference TRBV9 and TRBJ2-1, the CDR3 gives the full variable domain: DSGVTQTPKHLITATGQRVTLRCSPRSGDLSVYWYQQSLDQGLQFLIQYYNGEERAKGNILERFSAQQFPDLHSELNLSSLELGDSALYFCASSVELAVYGEQFFGPGTRLTVL.

The J gene is TRBJ2-5, the V gene TRBV7-2; no clear D gene. Trimming took off 1 base at V and 1 base at J, with 10 bases between the two ends. Germline V CDR1 and CDR2: SGHTA, FQGNSA. The CDR3 loop spans 15 amino acids. The CDR3 region is CASSLGWLLQETQYF. The CDR3 nucleotides read TGTGCCAGCAGCTTAGGGTGGTTACTCCAAGAGACCCAGTACTTC. The variable domain in full, with the rest retrieved from reference TRBV7-2 and TRBJ2-5, is GAGVSQSPSNKVTEKGKDVELRCDPISGHTALYWYRQSLGQGLEFLIYFQGNSAPDKSGLPSDRFSAERTGGSVSTLTIQRTQQEDSAVYLCASSLGWLLQETQYFGPGTRLLVL.

The rearrangement uses TRBV3-1 (or the pseudogene TRBV3-2) and TRBJ2-5; 14 bases line up with TRBD2. V was pared by 5 bases and J by 5 bases, with 10 bases of the junction left unmatched. Germline CDR1 reads LGHDT; CDR2 reads YNNKEL (reference sequence). The CDR3 consists of 17 residues. CDR3 sequence (DNA): TGTGCCAGCAGCAGGACTAGCGGGAGGAGAGGATCGGAGACCCAGTACTTC. It translates to CASSRTSGRRGSETQYF.

V gene TRBV13 combines with J gene TRBJ1-3, with D maybe TRBD1 (5 bases). V was cut by 0 bases and J by 3 bases, with 18 bases left in between. The CDR3 is 18 residues long. Germline CDR1 reads PRHDT; CDR2 reads FYEKMQ (reference sequence). Here the CDR3 reads CASSLGTGGNLLGNTIYF. Written as DNA, the CDR3 is TGTGCCAGCAGCTTAGGCACGGGGGGTAATTTGCTTGGAAACACCATATATTTT.

The CDR3: CASSPYTGNYGYTF. CDR3 nucleotides: TGTGCCAGCAGCCCCTATACAGGGAACTATGGCTACACCTTC. This sequence joins TRBV6-5 and TRBJ1-2; tentative D call: TRBD1 (6 bases). Germline CDR1 reads MNHEY; CDR2 reads SVGAGI. The CDR3 is made up of 14 amino acids. V was shortened by 6 bases and J by 2 bases, with 13 bases between the two germline ends.

J is TRBJ1-1 and V is TRBV6-5, with 8 nucleotides matching TRBD1. The germline V gene encodes CDR1 MNHEY and CDR2 SVGAGI. This CDR3 comprises 15 residues. V shed 7 bases, J shed 1 base, and the junction held 8 bases outside the gene matches. CDR3 residues: CASNNPGQANTEAFF. The CDR3 region has the DNA TGTGCCAGCAATAATCCGGGACAGGCGAACACTGAAGCTTTCTTT.

The DNA of the CDR3 is TGTGCCAGCAGCTTAGCTTACAGGGATGGAAACACCATATATTTT. Its protein product is CASSLAYRDGNTIYF. The chain joins TRBV13 to TRBJ1-3; maybe TRBD1 (6 bases). Germline lookup yields CDR1 PRHDT and CDR2 FYEKMQ (reference sequence). The CDR3 is 15 amino acids. Trimming left V 1 base short and J 3 bases short, with 10 bases between.

This rearrangement joins TRBV19 to TRBJ1-1; D remains unclear. The CDR3 runs 13 residues. In germline, CDR1 is LNHDA, CDR2 SQIVND (reference sequence). Trimming removed 7 bases at V and 4 bases at J, with 13 bases between. Written as DNA, the CDR3 is TGTGCCAGTACCTATGATAGAAGCACTGAAGCTTTCTTT. It translates to CASTYDRSTEAFF.

V usage is TRBV4-3 and J usage is TRBJ1-2, with D maybe TRBD1 (6 bases). Trimming pared 0 bases from V and 9 bases from J, leaving 14 bases between. This CDR3 is 14 amino acids long. Germline V gives CDR1 LGHNA, CDR2 YSLEER. CDR3 nucleotide sequence: TGCGCCAGCAGCCAAGATAAGTGGACAGCTCGCTACACCTTC. Encoded protein: CASSQDKWTARYTF.

The genes are TRBV7-8 and TRBJ1-4; 7 bases align to TRBD1. The trim removed 1 base at V and 7 bases at J, leaving 3 bases unmatched. Germline V gene lookup returns CDR1 SGHVS and CDR2 FQNEAQ. This CDR3 comprises 14 residues. In nucleotides, the CDR3 is TGTGCCAGCAGCTTAGGAGACAGGGCTGAAAAACTGTTTTTT. It codes for CASSLGDRAEKLFF.

The chain employs TRBV6-2 or TRBV6-3 and TRBJ2-1; TRBD2 aligns across 14 bases. Germline assignment: CDR1 MNHEY and CDR2 SVGEGT. The CDR3 covers 16 residues. V was clipped by 2 bases and J by 5 bases; unmatched bases: 2. Here the CDR3 DNA reads TGTGCCAGCAGTTACCTGGGACTAGCGGGAGACAATGAGCAGTTCTTC. This encodes CASSYLGLAGDNEQFF.